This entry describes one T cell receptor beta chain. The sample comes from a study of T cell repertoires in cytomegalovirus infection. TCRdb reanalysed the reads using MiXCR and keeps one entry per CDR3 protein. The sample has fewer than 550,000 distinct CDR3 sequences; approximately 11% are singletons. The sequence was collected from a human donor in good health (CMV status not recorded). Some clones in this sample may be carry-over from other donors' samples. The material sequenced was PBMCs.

CDR3 DNA sequence: TGTGCCAGCAGCTTAGGACCAGGGCATGGGGAGCAGTACTTC. Translating gives CASSLGPGHGEQYF. This chain uses TRBV7-2 with TRBJ2-7; possible D gene TRBD1, 5 bases. Trimming removed 1 base from V and 7 bases from J, with 14 bases in between. The CDR3 is made up of 14 amino acids. From germline, CDR1 is SGHTA and CDR2 FQGNSA.